The 14 T cell receptor beta chains in this list originate from one sample, sequenced in a study of blood T cell repertoires in COVID-19 (dated by TCRdb to 2020 to 2021). Receptors were amplified or captured by the immunoSEQ multiplex PCR assay. TCRdb took over this immuneACCESS table, retaining in-frame rearrangements with V and J assigned. Such tables are incomplete; in checked studies, under half of the missing clones stem from an unresolved V gene, and the remainder is unexplained. Recorded for this sample are roughly 130,000 clones; almost 85% of them occurred a single time. The top ten clones comprise 5.5% of the sample. The sequencing sample was made of PBMCs or T cells enriched from blood (not recorded which). These receptors were collected from a man aged 40-49 years with acute COVID-19.

This chain joins TRBV5-1 and TRBJ2-1; unclear D gene. With 0 bases removed from V and 8 bases from J, the gap between germline ends came to 9 bases. Germline V gives CDR1 SGHRS, CDR2 YFSETQ. There are 13 residues in the CDR3. The CDR3 spells CASSLVYSHEQFF. DNA of the CDR3: TGCGCCAGCAGCTTGGTATACAGCCATGAGCAGTTCTTC.

This clone was recorded only once. The chain joins TRBV5-1 to TRBJ1-2, with 11 bases lining up with TRBD1. Trimming cost V 0 bases and J 11 bases; bases outside gene matches: 6. Per the germline V gene, CDR1 is SGHRS and CDR2 is YFSETQ. The CDR3 loop spans 14 amino acids. CDR3 DNA: TGCGCCAGCAGCTTGGCTGGACAGGGGGCGGAGTACACCTTC. Translated, it gives CASSLAGQGAEYTF.

CDR3 DNA: TGTGCCAGCAGTCTCCGGACTAGCGGGAGGCTGGGGGGCCTCAATGAGCAGTTCTTC. Translated: CASSLRTSGRLGGLNEQFF. This chain connects TRBV27 to TRBJ2-1; 14 bases map to TRBD2. This CDR3 comprises 19 residues. Germline V CDR1 and CDR2: MNHEY, SMNVEV (reference sequence). V dropped 5 bases and J dropped 6; count of bases not matched to a gene: 15.

This chain connects TRBV5-6 to TRBJ1-6, with D perhaps matching TRBD1 (5 bases). Germline-derived CDR1 and CDR2 are SGHDT and YYEEEE. V was clipped by 7 bases and J by 7 bases, with 9 bases between them. The CDR3 runs 12 residues. This CDR3 is CASARVNSPLHF. CDR3 DNA: TGTGCCAGCGCCAGGGTCAATTCACCCCTCCACTTT.

The rearrangement joins TRBV3-1 (or the pseudogene TRBV3-2) to TRBJ1-3, with 10 nucleotides matching TRBD1. Germline CDR1 LGHDT, CDR2 YNNKEL (reference sequence). With 8 bases clipped from V and 5 bases from J, the junction kept 15 bases outside the gene matches. The CDR3 length is 17 residues. Here the CDR3 reads CASPRAGTGEKRNTIYF. CDR3 coding DNA: TGTGCCAGCCCGAGGGCCGGGACAGGGGAAAAGAGAAACACCATATATTTT.

This sequence joins TRBV2 and TRBJ1-5; TRBD1 is a possible D gene (6 bases). The CDR3 runs to 14 residues. CDR1 and CDR2 (germline): SNHLY, FYNNEI. Trimming pared 6 bases from V and 3 bases from J, leaving 12 bases between. Written as DNA, the CDR3 is TGTGCCAGCAGCTCCGACAGGTCCAATCAGCCCCAGCATTTT. It specifies CASSSDRSNQPQHF.

This clone was counted between two and nine times. The chain employs TRBV10-1 and TRBJ1-6, with D maybe TRBD1 (5 bases). The germline V gene encodes CDR1 WNHNN and CDR2 SYGVQD (reference sequence). This CDR3 contains 13 residues. Trimming removed 2 bases at V and 7 bases at J, with 6 bases between. DNA for the CDR3: TGCGCCAGCAGTGAGCGGGGGAATTCACCCCTCCACTTT. Protein sequence: CASSERGNSPLHF.

This clone was counted between two and nine times. The chain links TRBV28 to TRBJ2-7; D is possibly TRBD2 (5 bases). The CDR3 loop spans 14 amino acids. Germline lookup yields CDR1 MDHEN and CDR2 SYDVKM. Trimming removed 5 bases at V and 2 bases at J, with 13 bases between. CDR3 coding DNA: TGTGCCAGCAGTCCGGGGATCTCAACCTACGAGCAGTACTTC. Its translation is CASSPGISTYEQYF.

The gene calls are TRBV19 and TRBJ1-5; possibly TRBD1 for D (5 bases). Trimming removed 7 bases from V and 10 bases from J, with 20 bases in between. There are 14 residues in the CDR3. Germline CDR1 and CDR2: LNHDA and SQIVND (reference sequence). The CDR3 coding sequence is TGTGCCAGTACTCCCGAGGGGCGGGGAAACCCCCAGCATTTT. This translates into CASTPEGRGNPQHF.

The rearrangement links TRBV5-1 to TRBJ1-6; perhaps TRBD1 as D (6 bases). Trimming took off 0 bases at V and 7 bases at J, with 11 bases between the two ends. The CDR3 contains 15 residues. Germline V CDR1 and CDR2: SGHRS, YFSETQ. CDR3 sequence (DNA): TGCGCCAGCAGCTTGGCGCAGGGGCGAAATTCACCCCTCCACTTT. Translated, it gives CASSLAQGRNSPLHF.

The chain is built from TRBV24-1 and TRBJ2-4; weak D call: TRBD1 (5 bases). The V end was cut by 4 bases, the J end by 9 bases, with 15 bases between. The CDR3 loop spans 14 amino acids. Germline values: CDR1 KGHDR, CDR2 SFDVKD. For the CDR3, the DNA is TGTGCCACCAGTGAGTCAGGGATTAGTAGCATTCAGTACTTC. Protein: CATSESGISSIQYF.

V usage is TRBV19 and J usage is TRBJ1-2, with 8 bases aligning to TRBD1. The J segment lost 6 bases and the V segment lost 6 bases, leaving 6 bases of the junction unmatched. Per the germline V gene, CDR1 is LNHDA and CDR2 is SQIVND (reference sequence). This CDR3 has 13 amino acids. As DNA, the CDR3 is TGTGCCAGTAGGACGGGACAGGTGAATGGCTACACCTTC. Amino acids: CASRTGQVNGYTF.

The chain couples TRBV6-2 or TRBV6-3 to TRBJ2-5; D is ambiguous. Germline CDR1 is MNHEY and CDR2 is SVGEGT. This CDR3 is 13 amino acids long. V lost 4 bases and J 0 bases, leaving 6 bases between the germline ends. The CDR3 reads CASSSHDQETQYF. CDR3 bases: TGTGCCAGCAGTTCCCATGACCAAGAGACCCAGTACTTC.

The chain recombines TRBV5-4 with TRBJ2-3, with 11 positions matching TRBD2. Germline V lookup: CDR1 SGHNT, CDR2 YYREEE (reference sequence). J gave up 1 base and V 4 bases, and 11 bases lay outside the gene matches. CDR3 length: 18 amino acids. The CDR3 region is CASSGAPTTSGGTDTQYF. CDR3 DNA sequence: TGTGCCAGCAGCGGAGCTCCTACGACTAGCGGGGGCACAGATACGCAGTATTTT.